These 13 T cell receptor beta chains came from one sample sequenced in a study of patients and donors after allogeneic stem cell transplantation. MiXCR, applied by TCRdb to the RT-PCR reads, yields one record per CDR3 protein. There are about 960,000 distinct CDR3 sequences in the sample; roughly 17% occur only once, and 5% to 7.5% lies in the top ten. The specimen sequenced was blood, either unsorted or a sorted T cell fraction (not recorded which). The receptors here all came from a human donor who was either an allogeneic HSCT recipient or a stem cell or donor lymphocyte infusion donor (not recorded which). It is not recorded whose cells these are; they may come from a transplant donor.

V and J are TRBV12-5 and TRBJ2-2; 9 bases line up with TRBD1. This CDR3 has 15 amino acids. Looked up from germline, CDR1 is LGHNT and CDR2 is FRNRAP. Trimming took 5 bases from V and 4 from J; bases not matched to a gene: 5. The CDR3 coding sequence is TGTGCTAGTGGTCCCGGGACAGGGACCACCGGGGAGCTGTTTTTT. This encodes CASGPGTGTTGELFF.

V and J are TRBV6-5 and TRBJ1-4; D unresolved. The CDR3 contains 12 residues. In germline, CDR1 is MNHEY, CDR2 SVGAGI. V was cut by 0 bases and J by 7 bases, with 3 bases left in between. The DNA for the CDR3 is TGTGCCAGCAGTTACTCGGTTGAAAAACTGTTTTTT. Translating gives CASSYSVEKLFF.

This clonotype appeared a few times. The gene calls are TRBV7-8 and TRBJ2-7; TRBD2 is a possible D gene (5 bases). Looked up from germline, CDR1 is SGHVS and CDR2 is FQNEAQ. V dropped 5 bases and J dropped 7 bases, with 12 bases sitting between them. This CDR3 comprises 12 residues. CDR3 sequence: CASSPRRSEQYF. The CDR3 nucleotides are TGTGCCAGCAGCCCTAGGAGGAGTGAGCAGTACTTC.

The V gene is TRBV11-2, the J gene TRBJ2-5; 9 positions agree with TRBD2. Germline lookup yields CDR1 SGHAT and CDR2 FQNNGV. V shed 1 base and J 5 bases; nucleotides not matched to a gene: 17. The CDR3 covers 19 residues. CDR3 nucleotide sequence: TGTGCCAGCAGCTTAGGTCTTAATCGGGTGTCTAGCGGGAAGGAGACCCAGTACTTC. Its translation: CASSLGLNRVSSGKETQYF.

The V and J genes are TRBV5-5 and TRBJ1-6; TRBD1 agrees at 8 bases. CDR1 SGHKS and CDR2 YYEKEE come from the germline V gene (reference sequence). The CDR3 consists of 12 residues. With V trimmed by 5 bases and J by 19 bases, 11 bases remained unmatched. CDR3 coding DNA: TGTGCCAGCAGAGAAACAGGGGGGAGATCTCACTTT. This codes for CASRETGGRSHF.

This clonotype occurred a few times. The gene calls are TRBV2 and TRBJ1-5; D is unclear. V was clipped by 8 bases and J by 3 bases, with 11 bases between them. Germline V gene lookup returns CDR1 SNHLY and CDR2 FYNNEI. This CDR3 is 13 amino acids long. CDR3 region: CASRDDVNQPQHF. CDR3 coding DNA: TGTGCCAGCCGGGATGATGTCAATCAGCCCCAGCATTTT.

This clonotype was seen repeatedly, ten times or more. The chain couples TRBV12-3 or TRBV12-4 to TRBJ2-7; D call uncertain. V was clipped by 7 bases and J by 0 bases, with 16 bases between them. The CDR3 consists of 15 residues. CDR3 coding DNA: TGTGCCAGCATTTACCTACCCCTGAGCTCCTACGAGCAGTACTTC. Translating it yields CASIYLPLSSYEQYF.

This clonotype has a handful of counts. This chain connects TRBV20-1 to TRBJ2-1; TRBD2 aligns across 10 bases. This CDR3 is 16 amino acids long. Per germline, CDR1 DFQATT and CDR2 SNEGSKA (reference sequence). Trimming removed 5 bases from V and 8 bases from J; junction bases left unmatched: 15. The CDR3 DNA sequence: TGCAGTGCTCTTTGGGCGAGGGGACTAGCGACCGATGAGCAGTTCTTC. This sequence encodes CSALWARGLATDEQFF.

The genes are TRBV6-2 or TRBV6-3 and TRBJ2-1; the D is unclear. The V gene lost 0 bases and the J gene lost 0 bases, with 18 bases spanning the gap. CDR1 is MNHEY, CDR2 SVGEGT, per germline. This CDR3 is built from 19 residues. This chain's CDR3 is CASSYSFSWARSSYNEQFF. CDR3 nucleotide sequence: TGTGCCAGCAGTTACTCGTTTTCTTGGGCGCGTAGCTCCTACAATGAGCAGTTCTTC.

This chain uses TRBV2 with TRBJ2-3, with 7 bases aligning to TRBD2. V shed 6 bases and J 2 bases; nucleotides not matched to a gene: 5. This CDR3 spans 14 amino acids. Looked up from germline, CDR1 is SNHLY and CDR2 is FYNNEI. CDR3 sequence (DNA): TGTGCCAGCAGCGGAGCGGGGTTCACAGATACGCAGTATTTT. Translated, it gives CASSGAGFTDTQYF.

This clonotype was seen a handful of times. This chain connects TRBV4-1 to TRBJ1-4; 7 bases are shared with TRBD1. Germline lookup yields CDR1 MGHRA and CDR2 YSYEKL. This CDR3 is built from 17 residues. V trimming: 4 bases; J trimming: 5 bases; junction bases outside the gene matches: 13. The CDR3 loop is CASSPFNRGPKNEKLFF. Here the CDR3 DNA reads TGCGCCAGCAGCCCCTTCAACAGGGGACCGAAGAATGAAAAACTGTTTTTT.

This clonotype was detected once. This rearrangement joins TRBV27 to TRBJ1-2, with a weak D call TRBD1 (5 bases). Looked up from germline, CDR1 is MNHEY and CDR2 is SMNVEV (reference sequence). CDR3 size: 15 residues. V lost 6 bases, J lost 4 bases, and 18 bases lay in between. In nucleotides, the CDR3 is TGTGCCAGCAGCCCGATTGGGGGTTCTTTCTATGGCTACACCTTC. Its translation: CASSPIGGSFYGYTF.

V and J are TRBV7-6 and TRBJ2-7; D possibly corresponds to TRBD1 (5 bases). Germline-derived CDR1 and CDR2 are SGHVS and FNYEAQ. This CDR3 is 15 amino acids long. The V and J ends lost 5 bases and 0 bases respectively, with 14 bases between them. As DNA, the CDR3 is TGTGCCAGCAGCCCAGGGATGAGTCTCTCCTACGAGCAGTACTTC. The encoded protein is CASSPGMSLSYEQYF.